Shown below are 21 T cell receptor beta chains from a single sample sequenced in a study of tumor-infiltrating lymphocytes in primary liver carcinoma. cDNA specific to TCR beta was made from about 0.45 ug of total RNA, with a constant-region primer employed for priming. Three-round nested multiplex PCR performed with slightly modified ARM-PCR produced the TCR beta libraries. It was with TRBV1-TRBV30 forward primers and a C-beta reverse primer that the first two PCR rounds were run, at roughly 9 cycles each. TCRdb called the multiplex PCR reads again in MiXCR, with one record for every CDR3 protein. The sample holds about 120,000 distinct CDR3 sequences, around 60% seen once. Investigators took RNA and DNA out together from roughly 18-30 mg of unsorted bulk tissue. Sequencing input: liver tumor tissue from sampling region 1. Described subset: tumor region T1, superior pole. The receptors stem from a woman in her sixties or seventies with primary liver carcinoma and hepatitis B virus infection.

There are many counts of this clonotype. The V and J genes are TRBV4-1 and TRBJ1-1; D unclear. Germline CDR1 is MGHRA and CDR2 is YSYEKL. With 0 bases removed from V and 0 bases from J, the gap between germline ends came to 11 bases. This CDR3 is built from 16 residues. CDR3 protein: CASSQDGQSMNTEAFF. The CDR3 DNA follows: TGCGCCAGCAGCCAAGATGGGCAGTCCATGAACACTGAAGCTTTCTTT.

This clonotype was observed at least ten times. This rearrangement joins TRBV11-2 to TRBJ2-2, with 7 bases aligning to TRBD1. After removal of 5 bases from V and 2 bases from J, the junction contained 5 bases not matched to a gene. Looked up from germline, CDR1 is SGHAT and CDR2 is FQNNGV. This CDR3 is built from 15 residues. The CDR3 loop reads CASSITGDNTGELFF. In DNA, the CDR3 is TGTGCCAGCAGCATAACAGGGGACAACACCGGGGAGCTGTTTTTT.

This clonotype occurred a few times. The chain joins TRBV5-7 to TRBJ2-2; D might be TRBD2 (5 bases). TRBV5-7 is assigned to the ORF class and has an uncertain function. The CDR3 has 16 residues. V gave up 0 bases and J gave up 5 bases, with 14 bases separating them. CDR3 sequence: CASSLGDPRRTGELFF. The CDR3 bases are TGTGCCAGCAGCTTGGGCGACCCCCGGAGGACCGGGGAGCTGTTTTTT.

Of note for this clonotype: A junction boundary mismatches the germline segment, possibly from a read error. The rearrangement uses TRBV30 and TRBJ2-2; a weak D match, TRBD2 (5 bases). Germline V lookup: CDR1 GTSNPN, CDR2 SVGIG (reference sequence). The CDR3 spans 14 residues. CDR3 nucleotides: TGTGCCTGGAACATGCTCCCGAACACCGGGGAGCTGTATTTT. Its protein is CAWNMLPNTGELYF.

This clonotype was seen only a few times. The V and J genes are TRBV4-1 and TRBJ1-4; the D gene is possibly TRBD1 (5 bases). The germline V gene encodes CDR1 MGHRA and CDR2 YSYEKL. CDR3 length equals 15 residues. Trimming took off 3 bases at V and 1 base at J, with 9 bases between the two ends. DNA of the CDR3: TGCGCCAGCAGCCAGCAGGGTAGAACTAATGAAAAACTGTTTTTT. Translated: CASSQQGRTNEKLFF.

This clonotype showed up many times. The genes are TRBV4-2 and TRBJ1-6, with D possibly TRBD1 on 6 matching bases. The CDR3 runs 20 residues. The germline gives CDR1 LGHNA, CDR2 YNFKEQ. The V gene lost 4 bases and the J gene lost 0 bases, with 22 bases spanning the gap. The CDR3 reads CASSRDDLRTDSSYNSPLHF. CDR3 nucleotide sequence: TGTGCCAGCAGCCGGGATGATTTACGGACAGACAGCTCCTATAATTCACCCCTCCACTTT.

Notes on this clonotype: Compared with germline, one end of the junction differs, possibly owing to a read error. The chain recombines TRBV5-1 with TRBJ2-6, with D possibly being TRBD1 (6 bases). Germline V gives CDR1 SGHRS, CDR2 YFSETQ. The CDR3 runs to 15 residues. The CDR3 DNA sequence: TGCGCCAGCAGCTTGACCTCAGGGGTAGCCAACGTCCTGATTTTC. Amino acid sequence: CASSLTSGVANVLIF.

A single count supports this clonotype. A much larger clone lies a single base off, so this may be a read error. This chain links TRBV6-1 with TRBJ1-4; 9 bases fit TRBD1. Germline V gene lookup returns CDR1 MNHNS and CDR2 SASEGT. This CDR3 has 14 amino acids. J gave up 8 bases and V 5 bases, and 6 bases lay outside the gene matches. This CDR3 reads CASSTGTGQEKLFF. CDR3 DNA: TGTGCCAGCAGTACAGGGACAGGGCAGGAAAAACTGTTTTTT.

As concerns this clonotype: With a much larger clone just one base away, this may be a read error. The rearrangement uses TRBV14 and TRBJ2-3; D tentatively reads TRBD1 or TRBD2 (5 bases each). CDR1 is SGHDN and CDR2 is FVKESK in the germline V gene. CDR3 length: 15 amino acids. The CDR3 nucleotides are TGTGCCACCAGCCAAGAATGGGGGAGAACAGATACGCAGTATTTT. This sequence encodes CATSQEWGRTDTQYF.

Worth noting for this clonotype: The junction differs from germline at one of its ends, possibly a read error. The rearrangement uses TRBV12-3 or TRBV12-4 and TRBJ2-7; D not resolved. This CDR3 is built from 11 residues. Here the CDR3 DNA reads TGTGCCGGCCGTAGGTTCGACGAGCAATACTTC. This gives the protein CAGRRFDEQYF.

On this clonotype: A clone one base away is much larger, so this may be a read error. This rearrangement joins TRBV5-1 to TRBJ2-7, with TRBD1 as a possible D gene (6 bases). There are 15 residues in the CDR3. The germline CDR1 and CDR2 sequences are SGHRS and YFSETQ. CDR3 region: CVSSLGPGVSYEQYF. DNA of the CDR3: TGCGTCAGCAGCTTGGGGCCAGGGGTTTCCTACGAGCAGTACTTC.

V is TRBV12-3 or TRBV12-4 and J is TRBJ2-3; D call uncertain. CDR3 length equals 12 residues. Trimming stripped 4 bases from V and 13 bases from J, with 15 bases between. DNA for the CDR3: TGTGCCAGCAGTTCCCGATCAGATATGAAGTATTTT. It translates to CASSSRSDMKYF.

On this clonotype itself: Just one base apart from a much larger clone, this may be a read error. J is TRBJ2-3 and V is TRBV12-3 or TRBV12-4, with TRBD2 matching 10 bases. The CDR3 has 17 residues. This CDR3 is CVSSRWGAGGMTDTQYF. The DNA for the CDR3 is TGTGTCAGCAGCCGCTGGGGAGCGGGAGGGATGACAGATACGCAGTATTTT.

This rearrangement joins TRBV10-2 to TRBJ2-1; 10 bases are shared with TRBD1. Losses at the gene ends were 7 bases for V and 8 bases for J; bases not matched to a gene: 11. Germline V lookup: CDR1 WSHSY, CDR2 SAAADI. The CDR3 runs to 15 residues. This CDR3 is CASKMGDRGRDEQFF. For the CDR3, the DNA is TGCGCCAGCAAAATGGGGGACAGGGGTCGCGATGAGCAGTTCTTC.

Comments on this clonotype: Since a much larger clone is just one base distant, this may be a read error. The J gene is TRBJ1-5, the V gene TRBV7-9; D perhaps matches TRBD1 (6 bases). CDR1 SEHNR and CDR2 FQNEAQ come from the germline V gene (reference sequence). Trimming stripped 1 base from V and 2 bases from J, with 9 bases between. The CDR3 runs to 15 residues. This chain's CDR3 is CASSLDRVGNQPQHF. The CDR3 DNA follows: TGTGCCAGCAGCTTAGACAGGGTGGGCAATCAGCCCCAGCATTTT.

The genes are TRBV20-1 and TRBJ2-3, with 10 positions matching TRBD2. Germline V CDR1 and CDR2: DFQATT, SNEGSKA (reference sequence). V lost 4 bases and J lost 2; bases outside the gene matches: 12. There are 17 residues in the CDR3. CDR3 coding DNA: TGCAGTGCTACAGATGGCGCTAGCGGGAGTATCACAGATACGCAGTATTTT. Translating it yields CSATDGASGSITDTQYF.

The chain uses TRBV5-1 and TRBJ1-1; D remains unclear. The CDR3 contains 14 residues. Trimming removed 4 bases at V and 2 bases at J, with 12 bases between. Germline CDR1 reads SGHRS; CDR2 reads YFSETQ. The CDR3 protein is CASSLARVNTEAFF. The CDR3 nucleotides are TGCGCCAGCAGCCTCGCGAGAGTTAACACTGAAGCTTTCTTT.

This clonotype showed up just once. Given a much more abundant clone one base away, this may be a read error. The gene calls are TRBV10-3 and TRBJ1-3; 7 bases line up with TRBD1. Germline values: CDR1 ENHRY, CDR2 SYGVKD. Trimming took 7 bases from V and 6 from J; bases not matched to a gene: 9. The CDR3 contains 14 residues. Here the CDR3 reads CAITGGSSENTIYF. CDR3 coding DNA: TGTGCCATCACAGGGGGGAGTAGCGAAAACACCATATATTTT.

A remark on this clonotype: A much larger clone differs by one base, so this may be a read error. The missing conserved phenylalanine or tryptophan at the end of this CDR3 makes a read error likely. The rearrangement joins TRBV5-4 to TRBJ1-1; D might be TRBD1 (6 bases). Looked up from germline, CDR1 is SGHNT and CDR2 is YYREEE (reference sequence). V lost 3 bases, J lost 1 base, and 7 bases lay in between. The CDR3 runs to 13 residues. In DNA form, the CDR3 reads TGTGCCAGCAGCTGGGGGCCGAACACTGAAGCTTTCTAT. Its protein product is CASSWGPNTEAFY.

As concerns this clonotype: A junction boundary mismatches the germline segment, possibly from a read error. The chain couples TRBV6-1 to TRBJ2-1; D is unclear. The CDR3 contains 13 residues. Germline values: CDR1 MNHNS, CDR2 SASEGT. CDR3 DNA: TGTGCCAGCAGCCTTACACCCTACAATGATCAGTTCTTC. Translating it yields CASSLTPYNDQFF.

A note on this clonotype: Just one base apart from a much larger clone, this may be a read error. The gene calls are TRBV12-3 or TRBV12-4 and TRBJ2-2; 7 bases agree with TRBD1. With V trimmed by 5 bases and J by 3 bases, 12 bases remained unmatched. The CDR3 covers 17 residues. CDR3 residues: CASSHATGPLDTGELFF. The CDR3 DNA reads TGTGCCAGCAGTCATGCGACAGGGCCATTGGACACCGGGGAGCTGTTTTTT.